This TCR beta chain derives from a study of T-cell memory formation after mild COVID-19 (dated by TCRdb to the early 2020s). Notes on the research overall: TCR sequence clusters from the two donors were found to be largely donor specific. T-cell clones expanding and contracting after mild COVID-19 in two donors were tracked by longitudinal TCRalpha and TCRbeta repertoire sequencing. Two young, previously healthy adult volunteers made up the cohort, one male and one female.

Sequencer: Illumina NovaSeq 6000. cDNA libraries for TCRalpha and TCRbeta were prepared by 5'RACE using constant-segment primers, with sample barcodes and unique molecular identifiers added. RNA was extracted from every sample with Trizol reagent. Library amplification was performed in two PCR steps, and a second sample barcode and Illumina TruSeq adapters were introduced in the second step. The libraries were sequenced on an Illumina NovaSeq using 2 x 150 bp paired-end reads. The paper's data handling went like this. Reads were demultiplexed and collapsed into UMI-guided consensus sequences with migec v1.2.7. Using mixcr v2.1.11, UMI consensuses were aligned to TRA and TRB V and J templates and then assembled into clonotypes. Expanded or contracted clonotypes were those called significant by both edgeR and NoisET, with noise models trained on biological replicates. edgeR calls used a false discovery rate-adjusted p below 0.01 and a log2 fold-change threshold of 1. As an exploratory analysis of dynamics, PCA with hierarchical clustering was applied to max-normalized trajectories of the 1000 most abundant clonotypes. Each responding clone was given a CD4 or CD8 phenotype based on the CD4+ and CD8+ repertoires, which had been sequenced separately. In TCRdb, the public reads were trimmed at Q25 with fastp and aligned with MiXCR, with productive beta chains retained. Each CDR3 protein appears once, grouped with its most common genes and DNA. V and J calls and clone size were set by TCRdb, not the authors. The sample data list some 110,000 distinct CDR3 sequences, and approximately 15% of these were observed just once. The ten largest account for 28% of the sample.

Beyond this particular receptor, the publication reports: Balanced CD4/CD8 phenotypes were observed for clones contracting from day 15 to 85, whereas a bias towards CD4+ was observed for a second wave of clones expanding from day 15 to 37. The study covered only a couple of mild cases, and larger cohorts including severe cases with pre-infection samples were considered necessary. Some responding clones were detected in pre-infection memory, which suggested that pre-existing cross-reactive memory T cells had joined the SARS-CoV-2 response. SARS-CoV-2 specificity of the second-wave clones peaking on day 37 was not confirmed. Contracting CD4+ clones appeared mostly in the CM and EM memory subsets, whereas CD8+ clones were enriched in EMRA.

Ficoll-Paque density gradient centrifugation was used to isolate PBMCs. Details on this clonotype: The clone's antigen remains unknown. Base qualities are not recorded, but no much larger clone differs from it by a single base.

CDR1 and CDR2 are read off the germline V gene (reference sequence) as MNHEY and SMNVEV. Trimming removed 5 bases from V and 4 bases from J; the gene matches leave 14 bases unexplained. From the cysteine up to the phenylalanine, the CDR3 has a length of 17 residues. The CDR3 DNA has 51 bases and is translated from base 1. Recombination linked TRBV27 to TRBJ1-1, and TRBD1 aligns with 9 junction nucleotides. The clonotype was recovered from an adult woman who had mild COVID-19 (a few samples of this study predate the infection). The sample titles of this study are shuffled in the database, so cell type and time point are left out; the donor was told from shared clones. Sequencing was done on a sample of PBMCs or a T cell subset sorted from them (not recorded which). This receptor carries the CDR3 CASSATGGSLLVTEAFF. The DNA is TGTGCCAGCAGTGCGACAGGGGGTTCGCTATTGGTCACTGAAGCTTTCTTT.